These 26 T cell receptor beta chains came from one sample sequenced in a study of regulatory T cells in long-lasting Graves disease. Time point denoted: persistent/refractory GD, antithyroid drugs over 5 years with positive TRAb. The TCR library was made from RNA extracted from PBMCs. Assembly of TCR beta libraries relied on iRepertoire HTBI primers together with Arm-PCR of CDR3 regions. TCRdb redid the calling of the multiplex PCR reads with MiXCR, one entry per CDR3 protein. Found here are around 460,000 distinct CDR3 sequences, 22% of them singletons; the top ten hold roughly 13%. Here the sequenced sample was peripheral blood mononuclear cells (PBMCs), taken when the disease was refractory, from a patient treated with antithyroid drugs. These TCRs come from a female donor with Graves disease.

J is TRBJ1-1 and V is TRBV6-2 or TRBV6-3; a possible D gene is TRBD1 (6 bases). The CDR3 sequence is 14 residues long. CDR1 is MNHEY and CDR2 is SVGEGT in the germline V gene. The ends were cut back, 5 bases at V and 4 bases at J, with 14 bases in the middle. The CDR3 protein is CASSDGAGVTEAFF. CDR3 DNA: TGTGCCAGCAGTGATGGGGCAGGGGTCACTGAAGCTTTCTTT.

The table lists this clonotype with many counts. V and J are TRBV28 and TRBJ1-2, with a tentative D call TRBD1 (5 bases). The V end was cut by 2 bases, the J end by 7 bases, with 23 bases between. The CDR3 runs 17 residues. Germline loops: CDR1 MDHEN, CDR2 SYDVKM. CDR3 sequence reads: CASSLKRGAEGSAGYTF. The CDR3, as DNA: TGTGCCAGCAGTTTAAAGCGGGGCGCGGAAGGGTCCGCTGGCTACACCTTC.

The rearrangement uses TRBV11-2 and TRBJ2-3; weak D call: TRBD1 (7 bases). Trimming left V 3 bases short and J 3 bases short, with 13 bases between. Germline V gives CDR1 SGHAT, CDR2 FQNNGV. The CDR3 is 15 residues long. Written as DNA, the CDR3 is TGTGCCAGCAGCTTTAGGGGGCGGGGAACAGATACGCAGTATTTT. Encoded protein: CASSFRGRGTDTQYF.

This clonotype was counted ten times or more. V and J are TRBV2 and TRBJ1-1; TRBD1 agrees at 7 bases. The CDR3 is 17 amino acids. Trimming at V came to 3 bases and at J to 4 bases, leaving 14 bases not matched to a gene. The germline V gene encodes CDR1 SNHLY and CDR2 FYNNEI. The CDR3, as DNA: TGTGCCAGCAGTGAGGGGACAGATATTTTATACTTCACTGAAGCTTTCTTT. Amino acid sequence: CASSEGTDILYFTEAFF.

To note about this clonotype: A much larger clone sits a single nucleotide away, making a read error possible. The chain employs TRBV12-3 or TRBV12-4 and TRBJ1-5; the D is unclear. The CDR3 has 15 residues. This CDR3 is CASCLDSAEYQPQHF. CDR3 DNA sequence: TGTGCCAGCTGTTTGGATTCCGCAGAGTATCAGCCCCAGCATTTT.

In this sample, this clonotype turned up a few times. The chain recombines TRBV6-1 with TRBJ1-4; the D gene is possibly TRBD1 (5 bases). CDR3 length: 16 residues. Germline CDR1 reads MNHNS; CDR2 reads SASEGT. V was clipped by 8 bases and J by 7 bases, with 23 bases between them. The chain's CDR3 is CASGNEPGPEGEKLFF. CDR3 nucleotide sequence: TGTGCCAGCGGAAACGAACCGGGACCCGAAGGTGAAAAACTGTTTTTT.

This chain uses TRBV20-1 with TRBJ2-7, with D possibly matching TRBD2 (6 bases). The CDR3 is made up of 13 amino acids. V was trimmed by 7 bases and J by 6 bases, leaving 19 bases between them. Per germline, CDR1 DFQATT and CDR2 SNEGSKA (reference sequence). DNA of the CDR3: TGCAGTGTTCAAATGGGAGGTCGCGCCGAGCAGTACTTC. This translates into CSVQMGGRAEQYF.

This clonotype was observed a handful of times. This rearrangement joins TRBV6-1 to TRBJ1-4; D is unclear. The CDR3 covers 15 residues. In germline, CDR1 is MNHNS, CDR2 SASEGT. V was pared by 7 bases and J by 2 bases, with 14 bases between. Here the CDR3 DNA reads TGTGCCAGCAAAAGGGAAGATCTGACTAATGAAAAACTGTTTTTT. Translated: CASKREDLTNEKLFF.

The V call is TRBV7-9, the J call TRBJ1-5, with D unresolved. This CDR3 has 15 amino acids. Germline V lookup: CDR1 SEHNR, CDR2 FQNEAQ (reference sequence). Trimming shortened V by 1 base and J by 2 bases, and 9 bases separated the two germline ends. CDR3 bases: TGTGCCAGCAGCTTAGATTGGGAAGGCAATCAGCCCCAGCATTTT. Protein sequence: CASSLDWEGNQPQHF.

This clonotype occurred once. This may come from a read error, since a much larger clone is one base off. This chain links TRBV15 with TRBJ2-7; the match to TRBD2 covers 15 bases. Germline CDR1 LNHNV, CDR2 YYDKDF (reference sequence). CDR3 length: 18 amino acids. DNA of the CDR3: TGTGTCACCAGCAAGGGACTAGCGGGAGGCCCCCACTACTACGAGCAGTACTTC. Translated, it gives CVTSKGLAGGPHYYEQYF.

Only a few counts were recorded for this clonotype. The CDR3, as DNA: TGTGCCAGCAGCGAGAGACAACAGGGTGAGCAGTACTTC. This translates into CASSERQQGEQYF. J is TRBJ2-7 and V is TRBV3-1; D possibly corresponds to TRBD1 (6 bases). V was clipped by 5 bases and J by 7 bases, with 15 bases between them. The CDR3 runs 13 residues. Per germline, CDR1 LGHDT and CDR2 YNNKEL (reference sequence).

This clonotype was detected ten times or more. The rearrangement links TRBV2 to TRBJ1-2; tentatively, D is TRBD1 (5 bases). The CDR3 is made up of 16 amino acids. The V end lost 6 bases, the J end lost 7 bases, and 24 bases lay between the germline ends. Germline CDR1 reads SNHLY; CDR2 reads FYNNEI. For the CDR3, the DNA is TGTGCCAGCAGAAATCCCGGGACGGAAGAGGCGTGTGGCTACACCTTC. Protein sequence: CASRNPGTEEACGYTF.

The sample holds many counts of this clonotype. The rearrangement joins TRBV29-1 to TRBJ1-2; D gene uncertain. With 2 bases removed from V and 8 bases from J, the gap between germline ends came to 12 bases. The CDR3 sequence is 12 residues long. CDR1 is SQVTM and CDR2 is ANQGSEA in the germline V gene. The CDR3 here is CSVEKGGNGYTF. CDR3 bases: TGCAGCGTTGAAAAGGGTGGAAACGGCTACACCTTC. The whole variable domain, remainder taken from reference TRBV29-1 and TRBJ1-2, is SAVISQKPSRDICQRGTSLTIQCQVDSQVTMMFWYRQQPGQSLTLIATANQGSEATYESGFVIDKFPISRPNLTFSTLTVSNMSPEDSSIYLCSVEKGGNGYTFGSGTRLTVV.

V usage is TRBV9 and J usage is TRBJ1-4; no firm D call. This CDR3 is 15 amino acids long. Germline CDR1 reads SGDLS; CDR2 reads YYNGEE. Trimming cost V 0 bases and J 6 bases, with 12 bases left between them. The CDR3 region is CASSVEASVDEKLFF. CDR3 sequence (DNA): TGTGCCAGCAGCGTAGAGGCCAGCGTGGATGAAAAACTGTTTTTT.

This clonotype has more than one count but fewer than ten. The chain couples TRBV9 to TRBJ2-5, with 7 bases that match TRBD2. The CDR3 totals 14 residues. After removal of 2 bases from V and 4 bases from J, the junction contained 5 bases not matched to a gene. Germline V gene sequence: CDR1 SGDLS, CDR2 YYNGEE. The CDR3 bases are TGTGCCAGCAGCGTGGGGGGGGAAGGAGAGACCCAGTACTTC. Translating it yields CASSVGGEGETQYF.

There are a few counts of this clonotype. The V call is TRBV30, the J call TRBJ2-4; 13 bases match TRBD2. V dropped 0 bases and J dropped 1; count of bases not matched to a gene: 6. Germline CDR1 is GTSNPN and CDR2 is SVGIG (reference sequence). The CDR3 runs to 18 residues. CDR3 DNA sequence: TGTGCCTGGAGTGTACTACTAGCGGGGGGGCCTGCCAAAAACATTCAGTACTTC. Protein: CAWSVLLAGGPAKNIQYF.

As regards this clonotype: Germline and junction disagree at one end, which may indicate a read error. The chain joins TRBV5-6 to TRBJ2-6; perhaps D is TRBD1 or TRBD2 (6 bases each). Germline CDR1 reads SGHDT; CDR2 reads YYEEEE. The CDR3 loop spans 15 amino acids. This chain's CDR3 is CASSLAGVGANVPTF. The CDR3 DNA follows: TGTGCCAGCAGCTTGGCGGGGGTGGGGGCCAACGTCCCGACTTTC.

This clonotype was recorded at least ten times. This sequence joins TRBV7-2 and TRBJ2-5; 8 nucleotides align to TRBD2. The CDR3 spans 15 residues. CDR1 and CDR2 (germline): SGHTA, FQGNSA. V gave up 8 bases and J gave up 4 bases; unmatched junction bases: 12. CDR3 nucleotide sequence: TGTGCCAGCGCCCCGGGGCGGGAGGTAGGAGAGACCCAGTACTTC. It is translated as CASAPGREVGETQYF.

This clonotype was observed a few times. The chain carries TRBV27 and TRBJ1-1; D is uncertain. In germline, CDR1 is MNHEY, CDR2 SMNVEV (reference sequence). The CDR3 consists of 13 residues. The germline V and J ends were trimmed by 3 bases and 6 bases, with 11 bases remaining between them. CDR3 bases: TGTGCCAGCAGTTTCCCAGGTGGGTCTGAAGCTTTCTTT. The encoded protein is CASSFPGGSEAFF.

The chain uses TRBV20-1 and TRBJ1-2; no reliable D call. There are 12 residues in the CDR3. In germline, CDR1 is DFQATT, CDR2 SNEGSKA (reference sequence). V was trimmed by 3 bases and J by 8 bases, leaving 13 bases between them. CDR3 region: CSARKVLLGYTF. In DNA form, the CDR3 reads TGCAGTGCTAGGAAGGTGCTCCTCGGCTACACCTTC.

CDR3 bases: TGTGCCACGGGACAGGAGAATCAGCCCCAGCATTTT. As protein: CATGQENQPQHF. The V and J genes are TRBV24-1 and TRBJ1-5; 8 nucleotides agree with TRBD1. Germline V gene lookup returns CDR1 KGHDR and CDR2 SFDVKD. The CDR3 has 12 residues. V lost 10 bases and J lost 4; bases outside the gene matches: 2.

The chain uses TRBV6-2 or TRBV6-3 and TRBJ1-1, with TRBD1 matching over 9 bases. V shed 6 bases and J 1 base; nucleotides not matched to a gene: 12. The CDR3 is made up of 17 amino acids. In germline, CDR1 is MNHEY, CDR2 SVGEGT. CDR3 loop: CASSRDRGILGNTEAFF. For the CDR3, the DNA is TGTGCCAGCAGCCGAGACAGGGGGATCTTGGGGAACACTGAAGCTTTCTTT.

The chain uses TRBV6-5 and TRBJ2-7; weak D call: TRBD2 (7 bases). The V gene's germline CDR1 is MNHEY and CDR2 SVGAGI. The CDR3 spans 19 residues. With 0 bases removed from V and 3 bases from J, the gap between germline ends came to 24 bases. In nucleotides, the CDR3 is TGTGCCAGCAGTTACTCGATAAGATCCGCGGGGGCCGGTATCTACGAGCAGTACTTC. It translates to CASSYSIRSAGAGIYEQYF.

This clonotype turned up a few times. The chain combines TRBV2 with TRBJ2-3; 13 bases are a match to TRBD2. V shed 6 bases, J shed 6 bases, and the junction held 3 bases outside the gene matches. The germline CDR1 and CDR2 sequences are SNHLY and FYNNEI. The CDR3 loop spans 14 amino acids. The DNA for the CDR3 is TGTGCCAGCAGACTAGCGGGGGGGCGGGATACGCAGTATTTT. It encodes CASRLAGGRDTQYF.

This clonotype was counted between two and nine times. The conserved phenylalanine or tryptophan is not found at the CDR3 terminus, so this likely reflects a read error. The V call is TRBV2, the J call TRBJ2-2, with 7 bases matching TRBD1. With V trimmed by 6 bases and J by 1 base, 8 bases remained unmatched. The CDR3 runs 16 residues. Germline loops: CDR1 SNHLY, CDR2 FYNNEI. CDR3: CASRSSGQKNTGELFS. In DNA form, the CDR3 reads TGTGCCAGCAGATCCTCGGGACAGAAGAACACCGGGGAGCTGTTTTCT.

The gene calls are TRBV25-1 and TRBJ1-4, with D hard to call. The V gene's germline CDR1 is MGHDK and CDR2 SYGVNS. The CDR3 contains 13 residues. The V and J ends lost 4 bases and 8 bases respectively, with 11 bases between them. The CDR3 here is CASSVTGTEKLFF. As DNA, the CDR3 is TGTGCCAGCAGTGTAACCGGAACCGAAAAACTGTTTTTT.